This TCR beta chain was sequenced for a study of identical twins. Study observations and caveats: Model-predicted out-of-frame TCR alpha sharing fell below observed values in monozygotic twins.

V was pared by 8 bases and J by 1 base, with 14 bases between. The CDR3 is 14 amino acids. In germline, CDR1 is MNHEY, CDR2 SMNVEV (reference sequence). In regard to this clonotype: Antigen unknown.

TCRdb processed the 5' RACE reads anew with MiXCR; each CDR3 protein has one entry. Of some 270,000 distinct CDR3 sequences in the sample, roughly 8.7% were seen once. All donors were healthy Caucasians. This same sample was also taken into another study, of yellow fever vaccine responses in identical twins.

The rearrangement uses TRBV27 and TRBJ1-1; D is uncertain. The receptor's source is a woman in her late teens or twenties in good health. Sequenced material: CD8+ T cells sorted from blood. CDR3 nucleotides: TGTGCCAGCCACTATATTGGAGGGAACACTGAAGCTTTCTTT. It translates to CASHYIGGNTEAFF.